The 25 T cell receptor beta chains reported below all come from one sample, sequenced in a study of T cell responses to AZD1222 COVID-19 vaccine. Profiling relied on immunoSEQ multiplex PCR, and the TCRdb table lists in-frame clones only, not all of them. The sample contains around 140,000 clones, about 93% of which appear only once. Source: peripheral blood, taken on day 0 of AZD1222 vaccination. These TCRs come from an adult in good health.

The rearrangement links TRBV7-2 to TRBJ2-7; 7 nucleotides agree with TRBD2. The junction had 14 bases not matched to a gene; V was cut back by 6 bases and J by 3 bases. Germline CDR1 is SGHTA and CDR2 is FQGNSA. CDR3 size: 16 residues. The CDR3 sequence is CASSPRELAQYYEQYF. The DNA of the CDR3 is TGTGCCAGCAGTCCCCGCGAACTAGCGCAATACTACGAGCAGTACTTC.

V gene TRBV5-6 combines with J gene TRBJ1-2, with D tentatively TRBD1 (6 bases). The CDR3 has 16 residues. Trimming removed 0 bases from V and 7 bases from J, with 19 bases in between. Germline V gene lookup returns CDR1 SGHDT and CDR2 YYEEEE. CDR3 bases: TGTGCCAGCAGCTTGGGATCTGACAGGTTCACCCCTGGCTACACCTTC. Its translation is CASSLGSDRFTPGYTF.

V usage is TRBV7-9 and J usage is TRBJ1-6; D gene unclear. V shed 0 bases and J shed 5 bases, with 5 bases lying between them. Germline CDR1 and CDR2: SEHNR and FQNEAQ (reference sequence). The length of the CDR3 is 14 residues. For the CDR3, the DNA is TGTGCCAGCAGCTTAGCAAATAATAATTCACCCCTCCACTTT. This gives the protein CASSLANNNSPLHF.

The genes are TRBV10-1 and TRBJ2-5; 12 bases are a match to TRBD1. V lost 6 bases to trimming and J lost 7 bases; unmatched junction nucleotides: 6. The CDR3 extends over 14 amino acids. Germline V gene sequence: CDR1 WNHNN, CDR2 SYGVQD (reference sequence). CDR3 residues: CASSRDRGLGTQYF. The CDR3 nucleotides are TGCGCCAGCAGCCGGGACAGGGGGCTTGGGACCCAGTACTTC.

CDR3 coding DNA: TGTGCCAGCAGCCAGGTCGGGGAGCGGGGGAGTCAGCAGTTCTTC. The encoded protein is CASSQVGERGSQQFF. The chain carries TRBV3-1 (or the pseudogene TRBV3-2) and TRBJ2-1, with TRBD2 identical over 8 bases. This CDR3 is built from 15 residues. J lost 11 bases, V lost 3 bases, and 12 bases had no gene match. Looked up from germline, CDR1 is LGHDT and CDR2 is YNNKEL (reference sequence).

The gene calls are TRBV5-1 and TRBJ1-2; a possible D gene is TRBD1 (5 bases). The germline V gene encodes CDR1 SGHRS and CDR2 YFSETQ. The CDR3 extends over 16 amino acids. V was pared by 3 bases and J by 4 bases, with 19 bases between. CDR3 DNA sequence: TGCGCCAGCAGCTCAGACCCCGAGGGTCAGGGCTATGGCTACACCTTC. Its protein product is CASSSDPEGQGYGYTF.

This chain uses TRBV27 with TRBJ2-1; 8 bases fit TRBD2. Per the germline V gene, CDR1 is MNHEY and CDR2 is SMNVEV (reference sequence). The CDR3 covers 13 residues. J was trimmed by 8 bases and V by 4 bases; bases with no gene match: 4. CDR3 region: CASSSGGAYEQFF. The CDR3 nucleotides read TGTGCCAGCAGTTCCGGGGGGGCGTATGAGCAGTTCTTC.

The CDR3 is CASSSDSQETQYF. CDR3 DNA: TGTGCCAGCAGTTCGGACAGCCAAGAGACCCAGTACTTC. The chain links TRBV6-6 to TRBJ2-5; TRBD1 might be the D (6 bases). This CDR3 is built from 13 residues. Germline values: CDR1 MNHNY, CDR2 SVGAGI (reference sequence). The V end was cut by 4 bases, the J end by 1 base, with 7 bases between.

V usage is TRBV5-1 and J usage is TRBJ2-3, with D tentatively TRBD1 or TRBD2 (6 bases each). This CDR3 comprises 14 residues. Per the germline V gene, CDR1 is SGHRS and CDR2 is YFSETQ. With 6 bases removed from V and 1 base from J, the gap between germline ends came to 12 bases. The CDR3 DNA follows: TGCGCCAGCACCAGGGGCGGGGGCACAGATACGCAGTATTTT. This encodes CASTRGGGTDTQYF.

The rearrangement links TRBV7-3 to TRBJ2-5, with 7 bases identical to TRBD1. Germline CDR1 SGHTA, CDR2 FQGTGA. V was pared by 3 bases and J by 5 bases, with 3 bases of the junction left unmatched. The CDR3 spans 13 residues. The CDR3 loop reads CASSFQQGETQYF. The CDR3 coding sequence is TGTGCCAGCAGCTTCCAACAGGGGGAGACCCAGTACTTC.

This sequence joins TRBV7-2 and TRBJ2-7; 11 nucleotides agree with TRBD2. Germline-derived CDR1 and CDR2 are SGHTA and FQGNSA. The V gene end was trimmed by 5 bases and the J gene end by 1 base; junction bases not matched to a gene: 4. The CDR3 runs 15 residues. The CDR3 nucleotides read TGTGCCAGCAGCCATCTAGCGGGGGGATCCTACGAGCAGTACTTC. This sequence encodes CASSHLAGGSYEQYF.

The chain has TRBV5-1 and TRBJ1-1; D is unclear. The V gene lost 2 bases and the J gene lost 5 bases, with 13 bases spanning the gap. Germline lookup yields CDR1 SGHRS and CDR2 YFSETQ. This CDR3 region has 14 residues. The CDR3 protein is CASSLSVPQTEAFF. The CDR3 region has the DNA TGCGCCAGCAGCTTATCAGTCCCCCAGACTGAAGCTTTCTTT.

J is TRBJ2-7 and V is TRBV30; D uncertain. Germline V gives CDR1 GTSNPN, CDR2 SVGIG (reference sequence). V was pared by 1 base and J by 3 bases, with 16 bases between. The length of the CDR3 is 15 residues. DNA for the CDR3: TGTGCCTGGAGTGGAGGATACTGGGGAAACTACGAGCAGTACTTC. The encoded protein is CAWSGGYWGNYEQYF.

V is TRBV6-1 and J is TRBJ2-1; weak D call: TRBD1 (5 bases). Germline lookup yields CDR1 MNHNS and CDR2 SASEGT. CDR3 length equals 12 residues. The V end lost 3 bases, the J end lost 7 bases, and 7 bases lay between the germline ends. The CDR3 is CASSDKGNEQFF. The CDR3 DNA is TGTGCCAGCAGTGATAAGGGGAATGAGCAGTTCTTC.

The chain is built from TRBV6-5 and TRBJ1-3; 8 bases are a match to TRBD1. CDR3 length equals 15 residues. Germline V gene sequence: CDR1 MNHEY, CDR2 SVGAGI. V gave up 6 bases and J gave up 4 bases; unmatched junction bases: 8. The CDR3 DNA is TGTGCCAGCAGGAAAAGGACAGGGCTCGGAAACACCATATATTTT. Residues: CASRKRTGLGNTIYF.

The chain has TRBV18 and TRBJ2-7; 10 nucleotides line up with TRBD2. The ends lost 2 bases at V and 3 bases at J; junction bases unmatched: 4. CDR1 is KGHSH, CDR2 LQKENI, per germline. This CDR3 is 15 amino acids long. The CDR3 sequence is CASSPRTSGNYEQYF. The CDR3 region has the DNA TGTGCCAGCTCACCAAGGACTAGCGGCAACTACGAGCAGTACTTC.

J is TRBJ2-3 and V is TRBV11-2; 11 nucleotides match TRBD2. Germline loops: CDR1 SGHAT, CDR2 FQNNGV. J gave up 2 bases and V 1 base, and 8 bases lay outside the gene matches. This CDR3 contains 18 residues. This CDR3 is CASSLGGTSGQNTDTQYF. CDR3 coding DNA: TGTGCCAGCAGCTTAGGTGGGACTAGCGGACAAAACACAGATACGCAGTATTTT.

The chain combines TRBV5-5 with TRBJ2-7; D perhaps matches TRBD2 (6 bases). This CDR3 comprises 13 residues. Trimming stripped 4 bases from V and 5 bases from J, with 13 bases between. CDR1 and CDR2 from the germline V gene are SGHKS and YYEKEE (reference sequence). CDR3 coding DNA: TGTGCCAGCAGCCCCCGGGGGATCCACGAGCAGTACTTC. Translation gives CASSPRGIHEQYF.

The J gene is TRBJ1-4, the V gene TRBV4-1; a weak D match, TRBD1 (5 bases). The ends were cut back, 6 bases at V and 2 bases at J, with 13 bases in the middle. The CDR3 length is 15 residues. CDR1 MGHRA and CDR2 YSYEKL come from the germline V gene. DNA of the CDR3: TGCGCCAGCAGGGGGCGGGGCCAGACTAATGAAAAACTGTTTTTT. It specifies CASRGRGQTNEKLFF.

The chain couples TRBV5-4 to TRBJ1-2; TRBD1 matches 8 bases. V shed 2 bases and J 11 bases; nucleotides not matched to a gene: 8. The CDR3 is 13 amino acids. CDR1 and CDR2 from the germline V gene are SGHNT and YYREEE (reference sequence). The CDR3 sequence: CASSFQGARIYTF. CDR3 DNA: TGTGCCAGCAGCTTTCAGGGGGCTAGAATATACACCTTC.

The rearrangement uses TRBV2 and TRBJ1-1; 9 bases fit TRBD1. The germline V gene has CDR1 SNHLY and CDR2 FYNNEI. With 6 bases clipped from V and 7 bases from J, the junction kept 9 bases outside the gene matches. The CDR3 runs 14 residues. The CDR3 DNA follows: TGTGCCAGCAGCAGTCGGGGGACAGGGAATGAAGCTTTCTTT. Residues: CASSSRGTGNEAFF.

The chain couples TRBV14 to TRBJ1-3, with TRBD1 as a possible D gene (6 bases). CDR3 size: 15 residues. V was cut by 0 bases and J by 3 bases, with 9 bases left in between. The germline V gene has CDR1 SGHDN and CDR2 FVKESK. The DNA of the CDR3 is TGTGCCAGCAGCCAAGATGGGGGCGGTGGAAACACCATATATTTT. Translation gives CASSQDGGGGNTIYF.

V usage is TRBV2 and J usage is TRBJ2-7; D perhaps matches TRBD2 (6 bases). Trimming pared 7 bases from V and 0 bases from J, leaving 13 bases between. Looked up from germline, CDR1 is SNHLY and CDR2 is FYNNEI. This CDR3 has 14 amino acids. The CDR3 is CASTGRPRSYEQYF. In nucleotides, the CDR3 is TGTGCCAGCACTGGGAGGCCCCGCTCCTACGAGCAGTACTTC. Drawing the rest from reference TRBV2 and TRBJ2-7, the complete variable domain is EPEVTQTPSHQVTQMGQEVILRCVPISNHLYFYWYRQILGQKVEFLVSFYNNEISEKSEIFDDQFSVERPDGSNFTLKIRSTKLEDSAMYFCASTGRPRSYEQYFGPGTRLTVT.

This clone is a singleton in its sample. V gene TRBV5-4 combines with J gene TRBJ2-1, with D hard to call. This CDR3 comprises 11 residues. V was pared by 4 bases and J by 7 bases, with 6 bases between. The germline V gene has CDR1 SGHNT and CDR2 YYREEE (reference sequence). The CDR3 bases are TGTGCCAGCAGCAGAGATAATGAGCAGTTCTTC. As protein: CASSRDNEQFF.

V and J are TRBV30 and TRBJ1-5; maybe TRBD1 (6 bases). CDR3 size: 14 residues. Trimming stripped 3 bases from V and 4 bases from J, with 13 bases between. The germline V gene encodes CDR1 GTSNPN and CDR2 SVGIG (reference sequence). CDR3 sequence (DNA): TGTGCCTGGAGCATAGGACAGACGAATCAGCCCCAGCATTTT. This gives the protein CAWSIGQTNQPQHF.